This entry is about one T cell receptor beta chain. Germline CDR1 is SQVTM and CDR2 is ANQGSEA. There are 12 residues in the CDR3. With V trimmed by 6 bases and J by 14 bases, 13 bases remained unmatched. In terms of age and location, participants ranged from roughly 18 to 90 years and lived in about two dozen US areas. Allocation to cohorts depended on clinical history reported by the participants. This sample was included in a study of blood T cell repertoires in COVID-19. For the study at large: What the recovered Cohort 3 donors had was two negative PCRs, clearance, or symptom resolution.

Study processing details: Estimation of nucleated cell counts relied on the amplification of reference gene primers. Profiling relied on immunoSEQ multiplex PCR, and the TCRdb table lists in-frame clones only, not all of them. That table is the source of V, J and clone size, and D and trimming were worked out from the DNA. The sample includes 350,000 to 450,000 clones, approximately 89% of them seen just once. The sequence was collected from a middle-aged man in a cohort exposed to, infected with or recovered from COVID-19 (not recorded which). This chain connects TRBV29-1 to TRBJ2-1; 7 nucleotides align to TRBD2. The sequenced material came from PBMCs or T cells enriched from blood (not recorded which). In DNA, the CDR3 is TGCAGCGTAAGGTCGGCTGGCGGGAGTGAGTTCTTC. It is translated as CSVRSAGGSEFF.